This is a list of T cell receptor beta chains from one sample in a study of beta chain features in type 1 diabetes. Only in-frame clones appear in the TCRdb table, and some are missing; sequencing was by immunoSEQ multiplex PCR. The table has under 200,000 clones, about 9.4% seen once. The sample consisted of central memory CD4+ T cells from blood. These receptors all come from a man aged 25 to 40 with type 1 diabetes. CDR3s include the opening cysteine and the closing phenylalanine or tryptophan. Fields, in order: J gene, clone size, V gene, D gene, CDR3 protein, CDR3 DNA. The D gene is left open where the match is weak. The size field is filled for only some rows; it gives once, few, many or a size class.

j_gene: TRBJ2-6; abundance: NA; v_gene: TRBV9; d_gene: NA; CDR3aa: CASSPAANSGANVLTF; CDR3nt: TGTGCCAGCAGCCCGGCAGCGAACTCTGGGGCCAACGTCCTGACTTTC
j_gene: TRBJ1-5; abundance: few; v_gene: TRBV2; d_gene: TRBD1; CDR3aa: CASSDQGGDQPQHF; CDR3nt: TGTGCCAGCAGTGATCAGGGGGGCGATCAGCCCCAGCATTTT
j_gene: TRBJ2-6; abundance: few; v_gene: TRBV10-3; d_gene: NA; CDR3aa: CAITGQLSGANVLTF; CDR3nt: TGTGCCATCACCGGACAGCTCTCTGGGGCCAACGTCCTGACTTTC
j_gene: TRBJ2-7; abundance: NA; v_gene: TRBV5-4; d_gene: NA; CDR3aa: CASRPVGTGDREQYF; CDR3nt: TGTGCCAGCAGACCAGTCGGGACGGGAGATAGGGAGCAGTACTTC
j_gene: TRBJ2-7; abundance: NA; v_gene: TRBV5-4; d_gene: TRBD1; CDR3aa: CASHRDSPYEQYF; CDR3nt: TGTGCCAGCCATAGGGACAGCCCCTACGAGCAGTACTTC
j_gene: TRBJ2-7; abundance: few; v_gene: TRBV4-2; d_gene: NA; CDR3aa: CASSRLGDEQYF; CDR3nt: TGTGCCAGCAGCCGACTAGGGGACGAGCAGTACTTC
j_gene: TRBJ2-1; abundance: few; v_gene: TRBV11-2; d_gene: NA; CDR3aa: CASSLAGSYNEQFF; CDR3nt: TGTGCCAGCAGCTTAGCAGGCTCCTACAATGAGCAGTTCTTC
j_gene: TRBJ2-7; abundance: NA; v_gene: TRBV5-1; d_gene: NA; CDR3aa: CASSLAEANEQYF; CDR3nt: TGCGCCAGCAGCTTGGCCGAGGCGAACGAGCAGTACTTC
j_gene: TRBJ1-1; abundance: NA; v_gene: TRBV11-2; d_gene: TRBD1; CDR3aa: CASSFSGTVNTEAFF; CDR3nt: TGTGCCAGCAGCTTTTCCGGGACAGTAAACACTGAAGCTTTCTTT
j_gene: TRBJ1-1; abundance: few; v_gene: TRBV5-1; d_gene: NA; CDR3aa: CASSLDSGGAFF; CDR3nt: TGCGCCAGCAGCTTGGACAGTGGTGGGGCTTTCTTT
j_gene: TRBJ2-3; abundance: NA; v_gene: TRBV5-1; d_gene: TRBD2; CDR3aa: CASSLVVSGSTDTQYF; CDR3nt: TGCGCCAGCAGCTTGGTAGTTAGCGGGAGCACAGATACGCAGTATTTT
j_gene: TRBJ2-5; abundance: few; v_gene: TRBV5-4; d_gene: TRBD2; CDR3aa: CASSPGGLAVQETQYF; CDR3nt: TGTGCCAGCAGCCCGGGGGGACTAGCGGTCCAAGAGACCCAGTACTTC
j_gene: TRBJ2-6; abundance: NA; v_gene: TRBV7-9; d_gene: NA; CDR3aa: CASSFWLSGANVLTF; CDR3nt: TGTGCCAGCAGCTTTTGGCTCTCTGGGGCCAACGTCCTGACTTTC
j_gene: TRBJ1-5; abundance: NA; v_gene: TRBV19; d_gene: TRBD1; CDR3aa: CATATGGGIGNQPQHF; CDR3nt: TGTGCCACCGCGACAGGGGGGGGAATTGGCAATCAGCCCCAGCATTTT
j_gene: TRBJ2-7; abundance: few; v_gene: TRBV5-1; d_gene: TRBD2; CDR3aa: CASSLVRGTGGLDEQYF; CDR3nt: TGCGCCAGCAGCTTGGTAAGGGGAACGGGAGGTCTAGACGAGCAGTACTTC
j_gene: TRBJ1-1; abundance: few; v_gene: TRBV30; d_gene: TRBD1; CDR3aa: CAWGQGVEAFF; CDR3nt: TGTGCCTGGGGACAGGGCGTTGAAGCTTTCTTT